This entry concerns a single T cell receptor (beta chain). Its antigen is as yet unknown. The entry originates in a study of T cell repertoires and HLA-DP antigens. Study-wide background: Transduced HeLa cells presented HLA-DP to CD4+ T cells.

V was trimmed by 3 bases and J by 1 base, leaving 12 bases between them. Per the germline V gene, CDR1 is SGHTA and CDR2 is FQGNSA. The length of the CDR3 is 15 residues. Amplification used primers for 54 TRBV and 13 TRBJ segments. Clones were read by immunoSEQ multiplex PCR, and TCRdb kept only the in-frame ones, dropping some. The data contain around 90,000 clones, approximately 89% of them seen just once; the ten biggest clones take up 1.5% to 2%. Points from the study as a whole: Antigen presentation used HeLa cells, with total CD4+ cells responding.

CD4+ T cells were isolated untouched, approximately 98% pure. Sequences were obtained from CD4+ T cells from PBMCs. The chain joins TRBV7-2 to TRBJ1-1; weak D call: TRBD1 (5 bases). The clonotype comes from a man aged 50 or older in good health and CMV-seronegative. The CDR3 sequence: CASSFRQGRNTEAFF. The DNA of the CDR3 is TGTGCCAGCAGCTTTAGGCAGGGACGGAACACTGAAGCTTTCTTT.